This is a list of T cell receptor beta chains from one sample in a study of blood T cells in healthy people across ages. TCRdb re-called the 5' RACE reads with MiXCR, one entry per CDR3 protein. The repertoire holds over a million distinct CDR3 sequences, 42% seen once, with 4% in the top ten. Input material: blood. The receptors stem from a woman aged 18-29 years in good health. Both conserved end residues are part of each CDR3. The order of the fields is D gene, J gene, V gene, clone size, CDR3 DNA, CDR3 protein. The D gene is left open where the match is weak. Size values are once, few and many counts, or a class for expanded clones, and some rows have none.

>.|TRBJ2-4|TRBV7-6|.
TGTGCCAGCAGCTTAGTGGAATACGCAGCCAAAAACATTCAGTACTTC
CASSLVEYAAKNIQYF
>TRBD1|TRBJ1-1|TRBV24-1|.
TGTGCCACCCGGGACAGCGCGAACACTGAAGCTTTCTTT
CATRDSANTEAFF
>TRBD1|TRBJ1-2|TRBV9|.
TGTGCCAGCAGCGACAGAGCCCAGACAGGGGATAGTGGCTACACCTTC
CASSDRAQTGDSGYTF
>TRBD2|TRBJ2-5|TRBV20-1|.
TGCAGTGCTAGTGATGCGGGAGGGGCCGGACCCCAGTACTTC
CSASDAGGAGPQYF
>.|TRBJ2-7|TRBV5-1|few
TGCGCCAGCAGCTTGGAAGGTCCCGGGTCAAACTCCTACGAGCAGTACTTC
CASSLEGPGSNSYEQYF
>.|TRBJ2-1|TRBV6-5|few
TGTGCCAGCAGTCAGGTCTATTCGCACCTCTACAATGAGCAGTTCTTC
CASSQVYSHLYNEQFF
>TRBD1|TRBJ2-5|TRBV7-8|.
TGTGCCAGCAGCTTCTCCGGGACAGATCAGTACTTC
CASSFSGTDQYF
>.|TRBJ2-4|TRBV5-5|few
TGTGCCAGCAGCCCCCTCCCCGTGGCCAAAAACATTCAGTACTTC
CASSPLPVAKNIQYF
>.|TRBJ2-7|TRBV7-8|once
TGTGCCAGCAGCCAGTGGACAGAGAATGAGCAGTACTTC
CASSQWTENEQYF
>.|TRBJ2-7|TRBV6-6|.
TGTGCCATCTCTGGGCTAGCCTCCTACAATGAGCAGTACTTC
CAISGLASYNEQYF
>TRBD2|TRBJ2-1|TRBV7-2|once
TGTGCCAGCAGCCGGCTAGCGGATATGTACAATGAGCAGTTCTTC
CASSRLADMYNEQFF
>TRBD2|TRBJ2-7|TRBV20-1|few
TGCAGTGCCACGAGAGCGGGAGAAGCCTACGAGCAGTACTTC
CSATRAGEAYEQYF
>.|TRBJ1-5|TRBV27|.
TGTGCCAGCAGTTCCCGAGAGGGCGGTGTCGACAATCAGCCCCAGCATTTT
CASSSREGGVDNQPQHF
>.|TRBJ1-2|TRBV10-3|many
TGTGCCATCAGTGAGTCGGGATATGGCTACACCTTC
CAISESGYGYTF
>TRBD1|TRBJ2-4|TRBV2|.
TGTGCCAGCAGTGAATTGGAACAGGGGGCTGCCAAAAACATTCAGTACTTC
CASSELEQGAAKNIQYF
>.|TRBJ1-2|TRBV29-1|many
TGCAGCGTTGAACACCAGACAGAAGCCTATGGCTACACCTTC
CSVEHQTEAYGYTF
>.|TRBJ1-1|TRBV6-2/TRBV6-3|.
TGTGCCAGCAGTTACTCGAGGAGGAGGGACCTTAGAAGCACTGAAGCTTTCTTT
CASSYSRRRDLRSTEAFF
>.|TRBJ2-5|TRBV10-3|.
TGTGCCATCAGTGAGGTGGTTCAAGAGACCCAGTACTTC
CAISEVVQETQYF
>.|TRBJ2-5|TRBV20-1|.
TGCAGTGCGCCCGAGGGGCAACAAGAGACCCAGTACTTC
CSAPEGQQETQYF
>.|TRBJ1-1|TRBV7-2|few
TGTGCCAGCAGTTTATACGGATTGAACACTGAAGCTTTCTTT
CASSLYGLNTEAFF
>.|TRBJ1-5|TRBV20-1|few
TGCAGTGCTAAGGGATTTAGCAATCAGCCCCAGCATTTT
CSAKGFSNQPQHF
>.|TRBJ2-7|TRBV7-9|.
TGTGCCAGCAGCTTAGCGTCGCTAACTGAGGACAAGTACTTC
CASSLASLTEDKYF
>.|TRBJ1-4|TRBV27|.
TGTGCCAGCAGTTTGAGGTTTCGGCGGGACAACAATGAAAAACTGTTTTTT
CASSLRFRRDNNEKLFF
>.|TRBJ2-7|TRBV20-1|.
TGCAGTGCTAGCCCCGCTTGGAGGGGGTCCTACGAGCAGTACTTC
CSASPAWRGSYEQYF
>.|TRBJ2-7|TRBV7-9|.
TGTGCCAGCAGCTCTAAGGGCCCCTACGAGCAGTACTTC
CASSSKGPYEQYF
>.|TRBJ2-3|TRBV4-3|few
TGCGCCAGCAGCCAAGATATGGAAAGGAGGGGGGACATAGATACGCAGTATTTT
CASSQDMERRGDIDTQYF
>.|TRBJ2-7|TRBV6-6|.
TGTGCCAGCAGTTACTCGGGGGGCCTAGGAGAGTACGAGCAGTACTTC
CASSYSGGLGEYEQYF
>TRBD2|TRBJ2-3|TRBV15|.
TGTGCCACCAGCAGAGAAACCCTCAGCGGGGGCACAGATACGCAGTATTTT
CATSRETLSGGTDTQYF
>.|TRBJ2-7|TRBV5-1|.
TGCGCCAGCAGCTCGGGGGTCCTCAGAACCTACGAGCAGTACTTC
CASSSGVLRTYEQYF
>.|TRBJ1-4|TRBV28|.
TGTGCCACCCTCGGGACACTCGGAAAACTGTTTTTT
CATLGTLGKLFF
>.|TRBJ1-5|TRBV6-2/TRBV6-3|.
TGTGCCGGCAGTCCCCTGTCGCGGCAGCCCCAGCATTTT
CAGSPLSRQPQHF
>.|TRBJ1-2|TRBV4-1|few
TGCGCCAGCAGCCGCCGTGGGGAGAACTATGGCTACACCTTC
CASSRRGENYGYTF
>TRBD1|TRBJ2-2|TRBV6-6|.
TGTGCCAGCAGTTACCTACAGGGGCTTACCGGGGAGCTGTTTTTT
CASSYLQGLTGELFF
>TRBD1|TRBJ2-5|TRBV5-1|.
TGCGCCAGCAGCTTGGTGGGGACAGGGCCAAATGAGCAGTACTTC
CASSLVGTGPNEQYF
>.|TRBJ1-2|TRBV29-1|.
TGCAGCGGATTTGGGACAAGCGGCGACTACACCTTC
CSGFGTSGDYTF
>.|TRBJ2-5|TRBV20-1|few
TGCAGTGCTAGAGGTTCAACCCGGGGGACCCAGTACTTC
CSARGSTRGTQYF
>.|TRBJ2-5|TRBV2|.
TGTGCCAGCAGCTGGGACATTCGGGAGACCCAGTACTTC
CASSWDIRETQYF
>.|TRBJ2-5|TRBV7-2|many
TGTGCCAGCACATTTCGAGGACACGGCCAAGAGACCCAGTACTTC
CASTFRGHGQETQYF
>.|TRBJ2-7|TRBV12-3/TRBV12-4|few
TGTGCCAGCAGTGGTTGGGAAATCTGGGAGCAGTACTTC
CASSGWEIWEQYF